This T cell receptor (beta chain) was observed in a study of Graves' ophthalmopathy and Graves' hyperthyroidism. This clonotype was counted at least ten times. Its target is unknown. General observations from the study: The model reached about 66% sensitivity and approximately 72% specificity for predicting ophthalmopathy progression.

Transcripts of RNA were the source for amplifying TCR beta CDR3 regions. First-round RT-PCR used HTBI primers; second-round multiplex PCR followed. TCRdb reprocessed the multiplex PCR reads via MiXCR and lists one record per CDR3 protein. The sample holds around 400,000 distinct CDR3 sequences, over 20% seen once. The sequencing sample was made of peripheral blood. The TCR was taken from a woman aged 18-29 years with stable Graves' hyperthyroidism.

CDR3 amino acids: CASGEGDGDEQYF. The CDR3 region has the DNA TGTGCCAGCGGCGAGGGAGATGGCGACGAGCAGTACTTC. The rearrangement links TRBV7-3 to TRBJ2-7, with a tentative D call TRBD2 (5 bases). CDR1 and CDR2 (germline): SGHTA, FQGTGA. The CDR3 is made up of 13 amino acids. V was clipped by 8 bases and J by 5 bases, with 16 bases between them.